The 28 T cell receptor beta chains in this list originate from one sample, sequenced in a study of blood T cell repertoires in COVID-19. This table comes from immunoSEQ multiplex PCR, and its TCRdb copy is limited to in-frame clones, with some not included. The sample shows a few hundred thousand clones, roughly nine tenths of them seen only once. The sample was peripheral blood. These receptors came from a man between 18 and 29 years old with active or convalescent COVID-19.

The chain joins TRBV28 to TRBJ1-4; TRBD1 matches 9 bases. The CDR3 totals 15 residues. V lost 5 bases and J lost 5; bases outside the gene matches: 6. Germline V CDR1 and CDR2: MDHEN, SYDVKM. CDR3 in amino acids: CASSLGGTGNEKLFF. The CDR3 DNA reads TGTGCCAGCAGTCTAGGGGGGACAGGGAATGAAAAACTGTTTTTT.

The V gene is TRBV6-5, the J gene TRBJ1-1; D may be TRBD1 (6 bases). Per germline, CDR1 MNHEY and CDR2 SVGAGI. This CDR3 is 15 amino acids long. V was trimmed by 5 bases and J by 2 bases, leaving 15 bases between them. CDR3 nucleotide sequence: TGTGCCAGCAGTCCCGATTGGGGGCTAAACACTGAAGCTTTCTTT. Its translation: CASSPDWGLNTEAFF.

The V call is TRBV5-5, the J call TRBJ2-5; weak D call: TRBD2 (6 bases). The germline V gene has CDR1 SGHKS and CDR2 YYEKEE (reference sequence). The V and J ends lost 0 bases and 4 bases respectively, with 13 bases between them. The length of the CDR3 is 15 residues. The CDR3 sequence: CASSLGTMSRETQYF. CDR3 coding DNA: TGTGCCAGCAGCTTGGGGACTATGAGTCGAGAGACCCAGTACTTC.

The V call is TRBV5-4, the J call TRBJ2-2; the D gene is possibly TRBD2 (6 bases). CDR1 is SGHNT, CDR2 YYREEE, per germline (reference sequence). Trimming left V 2 bases short and J 7 bases short, with 15 bases between. The CDR3 length is 15 residues. The CDR3 sequence is CASSFGRGRIGELFF. The CDR3 DNA reads TGTGCCAGCAGCTTCGGTCGGGGGAGGATCGGGGAGCTGTTTTTT.

The CDR3 region is CASSQELAGGPSTDTQYF. CDR3 DNA: TGCGCCAGCAGCCAAGAGCTAGCGGGGGGCCCTAGCACAGATACGCAGTATTTT. The chain links TRBV4-1 to TRBJ2-3; the match to TRBD2 covers 11 bases. Germline V lookup: CDR1 MGHRA, CDR2 YSYEKL. With V trimmed by 0 bases and J by 0 bases, 5 bases remained unmatched. CDR3 size: 18 residues.

V gene TRBV27 combines with J gene TRBJ2-1; 9 bases agree with TRBD2. Looked up from germline, CDR1 is MNHEY and CDR2 is SMNVEV (reference sequence). Trimming took 5 bases from V and 7 from J; bases not matched to a gene: 6. This CDR3 comprises 14 residues. The CDR3 reads CASSPLREGNEQFF. The CDR3 coding sequence is TGTGCCAGCAGTCCCCTGCGGGAGGGTAATGAGCAGTTCTTC.

This chain links TRBV27 with TRBJ1-5; D might be TRBD1 (5 bases). This CDR3 is 14 amino acids long. V was trimmed by 4 bases and J by 7 bases, leaving 14 bases between them. Germline-derived CDR1 and CDR2 are MNHEY and SMNVEV (reference sequence). The CDR3 protein is CASSSLQGRQPQHF. Written as DNA, the CDR3 is TGTGCCAGCAGTTCTCTTCAGGGTCGGCAGCCCCAGCATTTT.

This chain's CDR3 is CASSPVYQYEQYF. The DNA for the CDR3 is TGTGCCAGCAGCCCAGTCTATCAATACGAGCAGTACTTC. The chain carries TRBV6-2 or TRBV6-3 and TRBJ2-7, with D uncertain. The CDR3 consists of 13 residues. From germline, CDR1 is MNHEY and CDR2 SVGEGT. Trimming removed 6 bases from V and 4 bases from J, with 13 bases in between.

The V call is TRBV29-1, the J call TRBJ2-6, with 11 bases fitting TRBD1. The CDR3 length is 16 residues. Germline V CDR1 and CDR2: SQVTM, ANQGSEA. With 6 bases clipped from V and 2 bases from J, the junction kept 6 bases outside the gene matches. Written as DNA, the CDR3 is TGCAGCGTCGCCGGGACAGGGGGGGCTGGGGCCAACGTCCTGACTTTC. Translation: CSVAGTGGAGANVLTF.

CDR3: CASSPVTGLNTEAFF. DNA of the CDR3: TGTGCCAGCTCACCTGTTACAGGCTTGAACACTGAAGCTTTCTTT. The chain uses TRBV18 and TRBJ1-1, with a possible D match to TRBD1 (5 bases). Germline lookup yields CDR1 KGHSH and CDR2 LQKENI. V lost 3 bases and J lost 0, with 11 bases in between. CDR3 length: 15 amino acids. Variable domain in full (rest from reference TRBV18 and TRBJ1-1): NAGVMQNPRHLVRRRGQEARLRCSPMKGHSHVYWYRQLPEEGLKFMVYLQKENIIDESGMPKERFSAEFPKEGPSILRIQQVVRGDSAAYFCASSPVTGLNTEAFFGQGTRLTVV.

The CDR3 bases are TGTGCCAGCAGTTTCCCCGGGACAGGGATGAGTTCACCCCTCCACTTT. Translation: CASSFPGTGMSSPLHF. The chain is built from TRBV28 and TRBJ1-6; 9 positions agree with TRBD1. Germline V gene lookup returns CDR1 MDHEN and CDR2 SYDVKM. After removal of 3 bases from V and 9 bases from J, the junction contained 9 bases not matched to a gene. CDR3 length: 16 residues.

The rearrangement uses TRBV5-6 and TRBJ1-4; 8 nucleotides match TRBD1. The CDR3 loop spans 15 amino acids. Trimming cost V 3 bases and J 4 bases; bases outside gene matches: 5. The germline V gene encodes CDR1 SGHDT and CDR2 YYEEEE. The CDR3 region is CASSSGQGYNEKLFF. The CDR3 DNA is TGTGCCAGCAGCTCCGGACAGGGATATAATGAAAAACTGTTTTTT.

V gene TRBV6-5 combines with J gene TRBJ1-2; 10 nucleotides align to TRBD1. Germline CDR1 and CDR2: MNHEY and SVGAGI. Trimming cost V 10 bases and J 4 bases; bases outside gene matches: 12. The CDR3 length is 15 residues. The CDR3 here is CATNSRDRGRYGYTF. DNA of the CDR3: TGTGCCACCAACAGCCGGGACAGGGGCCGCTATGGCTACACCTTC.

The V gene is TRBV13, the J gene TRBJ2-5; D unclear. Looked up from germline, CDR1 is PRHDT and CDR2 is FYEKMQ (reference sequence). V gave up 0 bases and J gave up 2 bases, with 16 bases separating them. The CDR3 consists of 17 residues. The CDR3 region has the DNA TGTGCCAGCAGCTTAGGTTCGGTGTGGGCAGAGCAAGAGACCCAGTACTTC. Translated, it gives CASSLGSVWAEQETQYF.

The J gene is TRBJ2-7, the V gene TRBV5-6; 9 bases align to TRBD1. Germline V gene sequence: CDR1 SGHDT, CDR2 YYEEEE. With 4 bases clipped from V and 5 bases from J, the junction kept 13 bases outside the gene matches. The CDR3 sequence is 16 residues long. The CDR3 DNA reads as TGTGCCAGCAGCGTTACCGGGACAGGGCTCCTCGACGAGCAGTACTTC. It translates to CASSVTGTGLLDEQYF. Full variable domain (missing parts from reference TRBV5-6 and TRBJ2-7): DAGVTQSPTHLIKTRGQQVTLRCSPKSGHDTVSWYQQALGQGPQFIFQYYEEEERQRGNFPDRFSGHQFPNYSSELNVNALLLGDSALYLCASSVTGTGLLDEQYFGPGTRLTVT.

This clone came up a few times. CDR3 in DNA: TGTGCCAGCAGCCACGGGGTTGCTGGCGGGAGTACGTACGAGCAGTACTTC. It is translated as CASSHGVAGGSTYEQYF. The V gene is TRBV4-2, the J gene TRBJ2-7; 7 bases are a match to TRBD2. The germline V gene has CDR1 LGHNA and CDR2 YNFKEQ. This CDR3 has 17 amino acids. J gave up 4 bases and V 3 bases, and 15 bases lay outside the gene matches.

V usage is TRBV7-9 and J usage is TRBJ2-1; D not certain. Deletions cut 6 bases from V and 0 bases from J, with 15 bases between. Germline-derived CDR1 and CDR2 are SEHNR and FQNEAQ (reference sequence). The CDR3 has 16 amino acids. The DNA for the CDR3 is TGTGCCAGCAGAATCTCTCCTCTGAGCTCCTACAATGAGCAGTTCTTC. This encodes CASRISPLSSYNEQFF.

The chain couples TRBV7-9 to TRBJ1-1; 10 bases are a match to TRBD1. Trimming cost V 1 base and J 4 bases; bases outside gene matches: 3. CDR1 and CDR2 (germline): SEHNR, FQNEAQ (reference sequence). The CDR3 has 15 amino acids. The CDR3 coding sequence is TGTGCCAGCAGCTTAGGACAGGGGGCGTTCACTGAAGCTTTCTTT. Protein sequence: CASSLGQGAFTEAFF. Full variable domain (missing parts from reference TRBV7-9 and TRBJ1-1): DTGVSQNPRHKITKRGQNVTFRCDPISEHNRLYWYRQTLGQGPEFLTYFQNEAQLEKSRLLSDRFSAERPKGSFSTLEIQRTEQGDSAMYLCASSLGQGAFTEAFFGQGTRLTVV.

This chain uses TRBV4-3 with TRBJ2-3; no definite D call. The CDR3 sequence is 14 residues long. V shed 0 bases and J shed 2 bases, with 6 bases lying between them. The germline V gene has CDR1 LGHNA and CDR2 YSLEER. The CDR3 loop reads CASSQDFSTDTQYF. The CDR3 DNA follows: TGCGCCAGCAGCCAAGATTTCTCCACAGATACGCAGTATTTT.

This clone appeared a few times. The chain carries TRBV5-1 and TRBJ2-2; D ambiguous. V shed 3 bases and J shed 2 bases, with 2 bases lying between them. Germline assignment: CDR1 SGHRS and CDR2 YFSETQ. This CDR3 has 12 amino acids. CDR3 coding DNA: TGCGCCAGCAGCTCAAACACCGGGGAGCTGTTTTTT. This sequence encodes CASSSNTGELFF. The full variable domain, in which reference TRBV5-1 and TRBJ2-2 provide the parts outside the CDR3, is KAGVTQTPRYLIKTRGQQVTLSCSPISGHRSVSWYQQTPGQGLQFLFEYFSETQRNKGNFPGRFSGRQFSNSRSEMNVSTLELGDSALYLCASSSNTGELFFGEGSRLTVL.

V usage is TRBV27 and J usage is TRBJ1-1; D perhaps matches TRBD1 (6 bases). V was pared by 0 bases and J by 8 bases, with 13 bases between. The CDR3 contains 14 residues. Per germline, CDR1 MNHEY and CDR2 SMNVEV (reference sequence). The CDR3 protein is CASSLSPGGVEAFF. The DNA for the CDR3 is TGTGCCAGCAGTTTATCGCCGGGGGGCGTCGAAGCTTTCTTT.

The chain employs TRBV7-2 and TRBJ2-7; maybe TRBD1 (5 bases). The CDR3 is 12 residues long. Trimming pared 4 bases from V and 4 bases from J, leaving 8 bases between. CDR1 is SGHTA and CDR2 is FQGNSA in the germline V gene. CDR3 nucleotides: TGTGCCAGCAGCTACCAGGGTTACGAGCAGTACTTC. Its translation is CASSYQGYEQYF.

The V gene is TRBV7-8, the J gene TRBJ1-4; weak D call: TRBD1 (5 bases). This CDR3 is 16 amino acids long. Germline V gene data show CDR1 as SGHVS and CDR2 as FQNEAQ. The V and J ends lost 5 bases and 6 bases respectively, with 19 bases between them. As DNA, the CDR3 is TGTGCCAGCAGCCATGGGGGGGGTGACACCCATGAAAAACTGTTTTTT. This codes for CASSHGGGDTHEKLFF.

The DNA of the CDR3 is TGTGCCAGCAGCTTGGACTTGTCCCAGCCCCAGCATTTT. Its translation is CASSLDLSQPQHF. The chain is built from TRBV5-6 and TRBJ1-5; no reliable D call. CDR3 length equals 13 residues. The ends were cut back, 0 bases at V and 7 bases at J, with 8 bases in the middle. Germline CDR1 is SGHDT and CDR2 is YYEEEE.

The sample holds a few counts of this clone. The V gene is TRBV19, the J gene TRBJ1-5; D unclear. The germline gives CDR1 LNHDA, CDR2 SQIVND (reference sequence). The CDR3 is 13 amino acids. Trimming removed 1 base from V and 7 bases from J, with 8 bases in between. This chain's CDR3 is CASSIAPLQPQHF. The CDR3 nucleotides are TGTGCCAGTAGTATAGCCCCCCTCCAGCCCCAGCATTTT. The full variable domain, rest sourced from reference TRBV19 and TRBJ1-5, is DGGITQSPKYLFRKEGQNVTLSCEQNLNHDAMYWYRQDPGQGLRLIYYSQIVNDFQKGDIAEGYSVSREKKESFPLTVTSAQKNPTAFYLCASSIAPLQPQHFGDGTRLSIL.

The chain recombines TRBV5-1 with TRBJ1-1; the match to TRBD1 covers 7 bases. Germline V lookup: CDR1 SGHRS, CDR2 YFSETQ. The CDR3 runs 14 residues. V lost 1 base, J lost 3 bases, and 3 bases stayed unmatched. Here the CDR3 reads CASSLRGLDTEAFF. CDR3 in DNA: TGCGCCAGCAGCTTGAGGGGGCTGGACACTGAAGCTTTCTTT.

The J gene is TRBJ1-1, the V gene TRBV6-6; 9 nucleotides align to TRBD1. This CDR3 contains 15 residues. V shed 2 bases, J shed 6 bases, and the junction held 7 bases outside the gene matches. Germline assignment: CDR1 MNHNY and CDR2 SVGAGI (reference sequence). The CDR3 spells CASSYNGQGSPEAFF. The CDR3 DNA is TGTGCCAGCAGTTACAACGGACAGGGGTCCCCTGAAGCTTTCTTT.

This chain uses TRBV28 with TRBJ1-3; no clear D. The germline V gene has CDR1 MDHEN and CDR2 SYDVKM. V lost 6 bases and J 0 bases, leaving 12 bases between the germline ends. The CDR3 sequence is 15 residues long. The CDR3 region has the DNA TGTGCCAGCAGAGAAGAGGGATACTCTGGAAACACCATATATTTT. This translates into CASREEGYSGNTIYF.